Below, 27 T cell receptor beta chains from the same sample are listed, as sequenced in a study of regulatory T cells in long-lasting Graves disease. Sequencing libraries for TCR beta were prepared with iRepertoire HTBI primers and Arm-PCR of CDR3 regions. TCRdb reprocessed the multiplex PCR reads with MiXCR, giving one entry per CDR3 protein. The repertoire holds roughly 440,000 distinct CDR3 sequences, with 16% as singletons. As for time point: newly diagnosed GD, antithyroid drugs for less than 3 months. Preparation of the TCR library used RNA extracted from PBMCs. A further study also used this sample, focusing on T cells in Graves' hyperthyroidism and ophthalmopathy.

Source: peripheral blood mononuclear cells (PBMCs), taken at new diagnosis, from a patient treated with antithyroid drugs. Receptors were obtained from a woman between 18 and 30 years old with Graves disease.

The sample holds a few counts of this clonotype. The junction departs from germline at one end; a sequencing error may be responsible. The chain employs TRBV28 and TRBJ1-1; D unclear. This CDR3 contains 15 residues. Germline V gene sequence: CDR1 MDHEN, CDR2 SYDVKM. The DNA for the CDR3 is TGTGCCAGCGGTTTAGGTGGCGGGTTCGACACTGAAGCTTTCTTT. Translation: CASGLGGGFDTEAFF. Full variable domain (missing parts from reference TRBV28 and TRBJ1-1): DVKVTQSSRYLVKRTGEKVFLECVQDMDHENMFWYRQDPGLGLRLIYFSYDVKMKEKGDIPEGYSVSREKKERFSLILESASTNQTSMYLCASGLGGGFDTEAFFGQGTRLTVV.

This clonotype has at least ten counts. This CDR3 reads CSARDPGTYGELFF. The CDR3 nucleotides read TGCAGTGCTAGAGATCCAGGGACTTACGGGGAGCTGTTTTTT. This chain links TRBV20-1 with TRBJ2-2, with D perhaps TRBD2 (6 bases). The germline V gene encodes CDR1 DFQATT and CDR2 SNEGSKA (reference sequence). Trimming pared 0 bases from V and 7 bases from J, leaving 12 bases between. The CDR3 is 14 amino acids.

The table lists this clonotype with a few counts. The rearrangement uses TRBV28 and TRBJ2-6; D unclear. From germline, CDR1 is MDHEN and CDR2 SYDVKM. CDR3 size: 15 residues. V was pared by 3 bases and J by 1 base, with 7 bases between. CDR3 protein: CASSFVGSGANVLTF. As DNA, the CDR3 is TGTGCCAGCAGTTTTGTGGGTTCTGGGGCCAACGTCCTGACTTTC.

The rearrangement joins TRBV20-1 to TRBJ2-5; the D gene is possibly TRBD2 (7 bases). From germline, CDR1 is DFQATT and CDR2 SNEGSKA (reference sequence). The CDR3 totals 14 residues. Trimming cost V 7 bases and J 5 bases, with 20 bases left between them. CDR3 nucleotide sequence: TGCAGTGGTACGGGGGGCGCGGTCGGCGAGACCCAGTACTTC. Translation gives CSGTGGAVGETQYF.

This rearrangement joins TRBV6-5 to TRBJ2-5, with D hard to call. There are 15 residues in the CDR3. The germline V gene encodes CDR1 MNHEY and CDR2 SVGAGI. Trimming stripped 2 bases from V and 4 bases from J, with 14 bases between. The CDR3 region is CASSYPLAPGETQYF. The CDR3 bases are TGTGCCAGCAGTTACCCCCTGGCCCCAGGAGAGACCCAGTACTTC.

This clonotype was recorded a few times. CDR3 sequence reads: CASSYRKPGRADSSGANVLTF. The CDR3 nucleotides are TGTGCCAGCAGTTACCGGAAACCTGGCAGGGCGGACTCCTCTGGGGCCAACGTCCTGACTTTC. This rearrangement joins TRBV6-2 or TRBV6-3 to TRBJ2-6; D possibly uses TRBD1 or TRBD2 (5 bases each). Trimming left V 2 bases short and J 0 bases short, with 23 bases between. The CDR3 is 21 amino acids. The germline V gene has CDR1 MNHEY and CDR2 SVGEGT.

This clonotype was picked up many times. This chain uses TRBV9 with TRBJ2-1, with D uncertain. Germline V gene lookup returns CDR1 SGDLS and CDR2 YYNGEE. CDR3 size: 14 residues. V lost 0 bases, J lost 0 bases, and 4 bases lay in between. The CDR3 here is CASSVESSYNEQFF. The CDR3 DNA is TGTGCCAGCAGCGTAGAGAGCTCCTACAATGAGCAGTTCTTC. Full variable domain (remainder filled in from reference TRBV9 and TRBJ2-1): DSGVTQTPKHLITATGQRVTLRCSPRSGDLSVYWYQQSLDQGLQFLIQYYNGEERAKGNILERFSAQQFPDLHSELNLSSLELGDSALYFCASSVESSYNEQFFGPGTRLTVL.

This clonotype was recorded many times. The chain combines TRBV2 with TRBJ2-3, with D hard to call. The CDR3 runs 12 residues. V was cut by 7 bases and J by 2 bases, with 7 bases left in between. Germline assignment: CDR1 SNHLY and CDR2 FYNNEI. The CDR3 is CASNRPTDTQYF. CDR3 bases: TGTGCCAGCAACCGACCCACAGATACGCAGTATTTT.

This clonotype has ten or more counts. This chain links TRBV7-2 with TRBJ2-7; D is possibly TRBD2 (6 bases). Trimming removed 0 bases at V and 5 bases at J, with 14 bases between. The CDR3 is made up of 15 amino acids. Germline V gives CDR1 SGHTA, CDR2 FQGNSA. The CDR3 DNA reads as TGTGCCAGCAGCTTAGCGCGGAGGGCTGGCGACGAGCAGTACTTC. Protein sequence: CASSLARRAGDEQYF.

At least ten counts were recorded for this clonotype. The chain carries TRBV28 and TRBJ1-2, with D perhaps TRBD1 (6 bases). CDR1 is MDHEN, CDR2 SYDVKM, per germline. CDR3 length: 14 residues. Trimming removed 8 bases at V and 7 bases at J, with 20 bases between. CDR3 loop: CASRGGALSVGYTF. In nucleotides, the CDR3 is TGTGCCAGCCGTGGGGGCGCCTTATCGGTTGGCTACACCTTC.

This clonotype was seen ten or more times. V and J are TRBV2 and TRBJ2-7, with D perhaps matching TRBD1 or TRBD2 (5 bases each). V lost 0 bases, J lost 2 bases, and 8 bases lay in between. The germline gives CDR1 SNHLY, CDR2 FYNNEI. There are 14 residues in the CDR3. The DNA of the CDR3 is TGTGCCAGCAGTGAAGCGTGGGGACCCTACGAGCAGTACTTC. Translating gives CASSEAWGPYEQYF.

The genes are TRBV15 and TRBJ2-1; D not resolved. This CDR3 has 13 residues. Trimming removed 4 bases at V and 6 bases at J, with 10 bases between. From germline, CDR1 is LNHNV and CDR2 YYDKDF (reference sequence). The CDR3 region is CATSNMEFNEQFF. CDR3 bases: TGTGCCACCAGCAATATGGAGTTCAATGAGCAGTTCTTC.

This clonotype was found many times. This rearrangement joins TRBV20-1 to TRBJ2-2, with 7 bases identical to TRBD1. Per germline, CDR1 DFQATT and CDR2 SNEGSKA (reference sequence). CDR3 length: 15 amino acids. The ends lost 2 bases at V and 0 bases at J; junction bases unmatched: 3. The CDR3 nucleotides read TGCAGTGCTAGAAAGGGGGCCGCGAACACCGGGGAGCTGTTTTTT. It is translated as CSARKGAANTGELFF.

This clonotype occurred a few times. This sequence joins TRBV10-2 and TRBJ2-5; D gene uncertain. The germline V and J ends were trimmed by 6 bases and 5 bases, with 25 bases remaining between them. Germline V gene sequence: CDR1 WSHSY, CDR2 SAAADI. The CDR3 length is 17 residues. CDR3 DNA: TGCGCCAGCAGAACTCTTACTTCGTGGGGTGGGCAGGAGACCCAGTACTTC. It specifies CASRTLTSWGGQETQYF.

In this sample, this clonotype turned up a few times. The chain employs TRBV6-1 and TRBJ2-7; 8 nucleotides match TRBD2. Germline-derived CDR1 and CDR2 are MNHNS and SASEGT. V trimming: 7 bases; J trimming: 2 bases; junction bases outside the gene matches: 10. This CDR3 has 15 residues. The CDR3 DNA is TGTGCCAGCACTACCGGGACTAGTTTTACCTACGAGCAGTACTTC. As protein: CASTTGTSFTYEQYF.

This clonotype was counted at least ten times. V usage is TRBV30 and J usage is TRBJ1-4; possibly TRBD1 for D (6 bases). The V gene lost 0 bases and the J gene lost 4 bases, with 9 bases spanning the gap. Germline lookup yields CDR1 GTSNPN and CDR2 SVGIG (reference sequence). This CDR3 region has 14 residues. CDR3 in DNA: TGTGCCTGGAGTGTAGGACAGCTTAATGAAAAACTGTTTTTT. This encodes CAWSVGQLNEKLFF.

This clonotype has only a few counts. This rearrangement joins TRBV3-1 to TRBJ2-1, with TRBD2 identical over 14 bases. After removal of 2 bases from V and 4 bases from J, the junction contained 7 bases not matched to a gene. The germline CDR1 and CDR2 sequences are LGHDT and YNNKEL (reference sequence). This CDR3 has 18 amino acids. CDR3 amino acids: CASSQRTSGRRGYNEQFF. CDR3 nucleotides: TGTGCCAGCAGCCAAAGGACTAGCGGGAGGCGTGGGTACAATGAGCAGTTCTTC.

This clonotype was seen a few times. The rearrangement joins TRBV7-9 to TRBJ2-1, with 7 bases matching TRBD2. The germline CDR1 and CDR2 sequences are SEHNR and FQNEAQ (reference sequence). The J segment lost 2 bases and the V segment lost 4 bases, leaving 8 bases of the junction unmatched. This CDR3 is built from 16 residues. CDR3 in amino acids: CASSSASGIAYNEQFF. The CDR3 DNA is TGTGCCAGCAGCTCAGCAAGCGGGATAGCCTACAATGAGCAGTTCTTC.

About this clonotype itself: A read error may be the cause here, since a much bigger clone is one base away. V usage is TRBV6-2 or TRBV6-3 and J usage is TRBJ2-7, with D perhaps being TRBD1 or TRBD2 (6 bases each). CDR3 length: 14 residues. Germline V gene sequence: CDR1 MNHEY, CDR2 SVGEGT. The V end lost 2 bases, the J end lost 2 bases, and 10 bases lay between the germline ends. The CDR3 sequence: CASSYRGAPYEQYF. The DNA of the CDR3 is TGTGCCAGCAGTTACAGGGGGGCACCCTACGAGCAGTACTTC.

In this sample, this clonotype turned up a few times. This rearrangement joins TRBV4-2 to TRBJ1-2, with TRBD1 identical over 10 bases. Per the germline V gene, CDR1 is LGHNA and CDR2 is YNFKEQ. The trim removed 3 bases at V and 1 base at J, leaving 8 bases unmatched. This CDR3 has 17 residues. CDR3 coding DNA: TGTGCCAGCAGCCAGCCCCCGGGACAGGGGAATAACTATGGCTACACCTTC. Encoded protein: CASSQPPGQGNNYGYTF.

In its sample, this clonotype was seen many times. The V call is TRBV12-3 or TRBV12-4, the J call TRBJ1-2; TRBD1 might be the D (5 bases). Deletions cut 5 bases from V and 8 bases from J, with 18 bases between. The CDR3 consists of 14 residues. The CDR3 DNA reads TGTGCCAGCAGTACGACCGGGTCCTGGGGGGGCTACACCTTC. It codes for CASSTTGSWGGYTF.

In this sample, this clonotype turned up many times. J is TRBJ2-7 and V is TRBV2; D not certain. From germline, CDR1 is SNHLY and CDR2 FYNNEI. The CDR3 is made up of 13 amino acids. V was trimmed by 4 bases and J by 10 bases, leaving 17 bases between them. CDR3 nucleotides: TGTGCCAGCAGTGGAGTGACACCCGAGTCCCAGTACTTC. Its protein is CASSGVTPESQYF.

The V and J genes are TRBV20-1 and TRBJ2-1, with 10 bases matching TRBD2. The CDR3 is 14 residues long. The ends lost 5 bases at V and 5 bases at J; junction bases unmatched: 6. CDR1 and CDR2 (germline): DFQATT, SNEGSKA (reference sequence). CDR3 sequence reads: CSADSGRIDNEQFF. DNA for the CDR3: TGCAGTGCTGATAGCGGGAGGATCGACAATGAGCAGTTCTTC.

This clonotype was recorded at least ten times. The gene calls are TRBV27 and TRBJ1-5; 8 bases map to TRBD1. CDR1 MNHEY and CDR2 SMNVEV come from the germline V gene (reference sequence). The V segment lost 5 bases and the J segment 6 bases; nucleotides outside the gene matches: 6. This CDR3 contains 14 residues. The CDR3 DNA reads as TGTGCCAGCAGTCCAGACAGGGGTGGTCAGCCCCAGCATTTT. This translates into CASSPDRGGQPQHF.

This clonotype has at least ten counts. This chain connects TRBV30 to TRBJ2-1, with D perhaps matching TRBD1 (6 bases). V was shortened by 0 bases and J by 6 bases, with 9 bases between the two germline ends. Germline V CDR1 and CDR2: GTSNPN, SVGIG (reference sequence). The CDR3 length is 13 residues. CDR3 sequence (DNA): TGTGCCTGGAGTGTACAGGGTGGCAATGAGCAGTTCTTC. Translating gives CAWSVQGGNEQFF.

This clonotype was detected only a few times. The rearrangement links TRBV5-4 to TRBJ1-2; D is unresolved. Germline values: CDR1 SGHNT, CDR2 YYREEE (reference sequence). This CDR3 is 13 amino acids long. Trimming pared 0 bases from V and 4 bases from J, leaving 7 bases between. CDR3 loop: CASSLEQFYGYTF. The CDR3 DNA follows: TGTGCCAGCAGCTTGGAACAGTTCTATGGCTACACCTTC.

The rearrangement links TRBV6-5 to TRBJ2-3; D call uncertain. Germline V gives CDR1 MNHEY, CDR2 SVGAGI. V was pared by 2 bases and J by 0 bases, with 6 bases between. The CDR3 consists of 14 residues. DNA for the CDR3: TGTGCCAGCAGTTACGCTAGGAGCACAGATACGCAGTATTTT. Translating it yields CASSYARSTDTQYF.